These 29 T cell receptor beta chains were all obtained from the same sample, sequenced in a study of CD8+ T cells in alopecia areata. Peripheral blood, together with lesional scalp punch biopsies, was collected from alopecia areata patients. It was cDNA, reverse transcribed from extracted RNA, that served as the sequencing template. Clones were read by immunoSEQ multiplex PCR, and TCRdb kept only the in-frame ones, dropping some. The sample gives approximately 12,000 clones, around 63% of which show up once; approximately 14% is in the top ten. Sequencing was performed on skin. The receptors were gathered from a human donor with alopecia areata.

The chain links TRBV6-6 to TRBJ1-2; no clear D. V lost 5 bases, J lost 5 bases, and 18 bases lay in between. This CDR3 contains 15 residues. CDR1 and CDR2 (germline): MNHNY, SVGAGI (reference sequence). The CDR3 DNA sequence: TGTGCCAGCAGTCCTACCTCGGATGACGGGTATGGCTACACCTTC. Translation: CASSPTSDDGYGYTF.

The chain is built from TRBV29-1 and TRBJ2-7, with D possibly being TRBD2 (6 bases). This CDR3 is built from 12 residues. Trimming pared 6 bases from V and 0 bases from J, leaving 9 bases between. From germline, CDR1 is SQVTM and CDR2 ANQGSEA. In DNA, the CDR3 is TGCAGCGTACTAGCTACCTCCTACGAGCAGTACTTC. It is translated as CSVLATSYEQYF.

The sample holds a few counts of this clone. The chain combines TRBV6-5 with TRBJ1-2; D is unresolved. Germline lookup yields CDR1 MNHEY and CDR2 SVGAGI. This CDR3 spans 14 amino acids. The germline V and J ends were trimmed by 2 bases and 8 bases, with 15 bases remaining between them. This chain's CDR3 is CASSYGRGVGGYTF. DNA for the CDR3: TGTGCCAGCAGTTACGGGCGGGGAGTTGGCGGCTACACCTTC.

The CDR3 reads CASSSLGQGPYGYTF. The CDR3, as DNA: TGTGCCAGCAGCTCCTTGGGACAGGGACCCTATGGCTACACCTTC. This chain joins TRBV13 and TRBJ1-2; 9 bases fit TRBD1. From germline, CDR1 is PRHDT and CDR2 FYEKMQ (reference sequence). The CDR3 contains 15 residues. Trimming at V came to 4 bases and at J to 4 bases, leaving 7 bases not matched to a gene.

This clone appeared a few times. The chain carries TRBV27 and TRBJ1-2; no reliable D call. Germline V gene sequence: CDR1 MNHEY, CDR2 SMNVEV (reference sequence). The CDR3 runs to 14 residues. Trimming stripped 2 bases from V and 6 bases from J, with 13 bases between. The DNA for the CDR3 is TGTGCCAGCAGTTTAGACGGCAAGGAGGATGGCTACACCTTC. Translating it yields CASSLDGKEDGYTF.

This chain joins TRBV5-1 and TRBJ1-5, with D uncertain. The CDR3 is made up of 15 amino acids. CDR1 and CDR2 from the germline V gene are SGHRS and YFSETQ. Trimming cost V 0 bases and J 0 bases, with 7 bases left between them. Here the CDR3 reads CASSLGGYSNQPQHF. The CDR3 region has the DNA TGCGCCAGCAGCTTGGGTGGTTATAGCAATCAGCCCCAGCATTTT.

This chain links TRBV7-9 with TRBJ2-5, with no clear D. V was clipped by 6 bases and J by 5 bases, with 4 bases between them. This CDR3 has 10 amino acids. Per germline, CDR1 SEHNR and CDR2 FQNEAQ (reference sequence). The CDR3 protein is CASSKETQYF. As DNA, the CDR3 is TGTGCCAGCAGTAAGGAGACCCAGTACTTC.

The count of this clone is one. The V gene is TRBV19, the J gene TRBJ2-7; maybe TRBD1 (6 bases). The CDR3 length is 15 residues. Germline CDR1 and CDR2: LNHDA and SQIVND (reference sequence). Between the trimmed V and J ends, which lost 4 bases and 3 bases, there was a span of 16 bases. The CDR3 reads CASSRYSTGNYEQYF. The DNA for the CDR3 is TGTGCCAGTAGTAGATATTCGACAGGAAACTACGAGCAGTACTTC.

V and J are TRBV30 and TRBJ2-1; 11 bases are a match to TRBD2. The length of the CDR3 is 15 residues. CDR1 and CDR2 from the germline V gene are GTSNPN and SVGIG (reference sequence). V trimming: 8 bases; J trimming: 1 base; junction bases outside the gene matches: 7. The DNA of the CDR3 is TGTGCCCGTTCATTAGCGGGAGGGTCCTACAATGAGCAGTTCTTC. Translation gives CARSLAGGSYNEQFF.

This chain joins TRBV20-1 and TRBJ1-1, with a tentative D call TRBD1 (5 bases). The V gene's germline CDR1 is DFQATT and CDR2 SNEGSKA (reference sequence). CDR3 size: 11 residues. Trimming shortened V by 2 bases and J by 7 bases, and 8 bases separated the two germline ends. CDR3 amino acids: CSARRGGEAFF. The CDR3 coding sequence is TGCAGTGCTAGACGGGGGGGTGAAGCTTTCTTT.

The V and J genes are TRBV7-2 and TRBJ1-6, with D tentatively TRBD1 (5 bases). The CDR3 contains 16 residues. Looked up from germline, CDR1 is SGHTA and CDR2 is FQGNSA. Deletions cut 5 bases from V and 4 bases from J, with 15 bases between. CDR3 protein: CASSRREGAYNSPLHF. The CDR3, as DNA: TGTGCCAGCAGCCGACGGGAAGGGGCTTATAATTCACCCCTCCACTTT.

This chain uses TRBV29-1 with TRBJ1-5; TRBD1 matches 7 bases. The V and J ends lost 4 bases and 7 bases, in that order; junction bases with no gene match: 7. CDR1 is SQVTM, CDR2 ANQGSEA, per germline. This CDR3 spans 13 amino acids. DNA of the CDR3: TGCAGCGTTGGGGACAGCCCTATCCAGCCCCAGCATTTT. It translates to CSVGDSPIQPQHF.

This clone was seen only a few times. V and J are TRBV4-3 and TRBJ2-5; D gene uncertain. The CDR3 has 13 residues. CDR1 and CDR2 from the germline V gene are LGHNA and YSLEER. V lost 4 bases and J lost 2, with 8 bases in between. DNA for the CDR3: TGCGCCAGCAGCCTTAGAGTTCAAGAGACCCAGTACTTC. Its protein is CASSLRVQETQYF.

The V call is TRBV30, the J call TRBJ2-1; D may match TRBD1 or TRBD2 (5 bases each). Germline CDR1 and CDR2: GTSNPN and SVGIG (reference sequence). CDR3 length: 14 amino acids. V was clipped by 2 bases and J by 4 bases, with 12 bases between them. The CDR3 DNA reads TGTGCCTGGAGTCCGGGACCCGGTTACAATGAGCAGTTCTTC. Translation gives CAWSPGPGYNEQFF.

The chain is built from TRBV28 and TRBJ2-1, with 12 bases lining up with TRBD2. Germline loops: CDR1 MDHEN, CDR2 SYDVKM. This CDR3 is built from 15 residues. With 6 bases clipped from V and 9 bases from J, the junction kept 9 bases outside the gene matches. The CDR3 sequence: CASRPLAGGAGEQFF. CDR3 sequence (DNA): TGTGCCAGCAGACCCCTAGCGGGGGGGGCGGGTGAGCAGTTCTTC. Based on the CDR3 plus reference TRBV28 and TRBJ2-1, the full variable domain is DVKVTQSSRYLVKRTGEKVFLECVQDMDHENMFWYRQDPGLGLRLIYFSYDVKMKEKGDIPEGYSVSREKKERFSLILESASTNQTSMYLCASRPLAGGAGEQFFGPGTRLTVL.

This clone turned up a few times. This chain links TRBV7-9 with TRBJ1-2, with D perhaps TRBD1 (6 bases). This CDR3 is built from 15 residues. V lost 5 bases and J lost 4, with 17 bases in between. Germline V CDR1 and CDR2: SEHNR, FQNEAQ (reference sequence). CDR3 protein: CASSLPADSFYGYTF. In nucleotides, the CDR3 is TGTGCCAGCAGCCTACCTGCGGACAGTTTCTATGGCTACACCTTC.

The chain has TRBV4-1 and TRBJ2-2; either TRBD1 or TRBD2 may supply D (8 bases each). CDR1 is MGHRA, CDR2 YSYEKL, per germline. This CDR3 contains 18 residues. The V end was cut by 7 bases, the J end by 5 bases, with 26 bases between. CDR3 bases: TGCGCCAGCATGGGACAGGTCGGCAGCGGGAGCAGGACCGGGGAGCTGTTTTTT. This sequence encodes CASMGQVGSGSRTGELFF.

This clone was counted between two and nine times. The chain uses TRBV5-1 and TRBJ1-2, with 8 nucleotides matching TRBD1. Germline assignment: CDR1 SGHRS and CDR2 YFSETQ. The CDR3 contains 14 residues. V lost 4 bases and J lost 2; bases outside the gene matches: 4. The CDR3 protein is CASSHGQGNYGYTF. The CDR3 region has the DNA TGCGCCAGCAGCCACGGACAGGGCAACTATGGCTACACCTTC.

This clone was observed a handful of times. The chain joins TRBV5-6 to TRBJ1-1, with a tentative D call TRBD1 (6 bases). Germline CDR1 is SGHDT and CDR2 is YYEEEE. V lost 9 bases and J lost 12, with 27 bases in between. This CDR3 has 14 residues. The CDR3 DNA reads TGTGCCACCCACACGAGGGGCAGGCCAGGACAGCCTTTCTTT. Amino acids: CATHTRGRPGQPFF.

The chain has TRBV18 and TRBJ1-2; unclear D gene. The germline V and J ends were trimmed by 5 bases and 8 bases, with 15 bases remaining between them. This CDR3 has 13 residues. Germline CDR1 and CDR2: KGHSH and LQKENI. The CDR3 loop reads CASSSSGKGGYTF. The CDR3 DNA follows: TGTGCCAGCTCATCATCAGGAAAAGGAGGCTACACCTTC.

The chain uses TRBV27 and TRBJ2-6; D ambiguous. This CDR3 has 12 amino acids. CDR1 and CDR2 (germline): MNHEY, SMNVEV (reference sequence). V lost 7 bases and J lost 4, with 5 bases in between. CDR3 sequence (DNA): TGTGCCAGCAAGACCGGGGCCAACGTCCTGACTTTC. Amino acid sequence: CASKTGANVLTF.

The rearrangement links TRBV6-5 to TRBJ2-3; D gene uncertain. The germline CDR1 and CDR2 sequences are MNHEY and SVGAGI. The V and J ends lost 6 bases and 1 base respectively, with 8 bases between them. The CDR3 is made up of 13 amino acids. In DNA, the CDR3 is TGTGCCAGCAGGGATACAGGCACAGATACGCAGTATTTT. This sequence encodes CASRDTGTDTQYF.

This clone was recorded only once. V gene TRBV21-1 combines with J gene TRBJ2-5. TRBV21-1 is a pseudogene. The CDR3 contains 15 residues. This CDR3 is CASSSPFLREETQYF. In DNA, the CDR3 is TGTGCCAGCAGCAGCCCCTTTCTCAGAGAAGAGACCCAGTACTTC.

V and J are TRBV21-1 and TRBJ2-7. TRBV21-1 counts as a pseudogene. The CDR3 loop spans 12 amino acids. The CDR3 region has the DNA TGTGCCAGCAGCAAAGCGTGCAACGAGCAGTACTTC. Translation: CASSKACNEQYF.

The J gene is TRBJ1-1, the V gene TRBV7-2; perhaps TRBD1 as D (5 bases). This CDR3 contains 13 residues. The germline V gene encodes CDR1 SGHTA and CDR2 FQGNSA. With 4 bases removed from V and 2 bases from J, the gap between germline ends came to 8 bases. CDR3 protein: CASSYGTNTEAFF. CDR3 DNA: TGTGCCAGCAGCTACGGGACCAACACTGAAGCTTTCTTT.

This sequence joins TRBV7-2 and TRBJ2-3, with a weak D call TRBD1 (6 bases). Germline V CDR1 and CDR2: SGHTA, FQGNSA. The length of the CDR3 is 17 residues. The V gene lost 1 base and the J gene lost 2 bases, with 16 bases spanning the gap. The CDR3 DNA reads TGTGCCAGCAGCTTAGGACACAGGGTTCCGTTCACAGATACGCAGTATTTT. Protein: CASSLGHRVPFTDTQYF.

The chain uses TRBV6-6 and TRBJ1-2; D call uncertain. Germline lookup yields CDR1 MNHNY and CDR2 SVGAGI (reference sequence). The V gene lost 6 bases and the J gene lost 3 bases, with 17 bases spanning the gap. CDR3 length: 15 residues. The CDR3 is CASSDPDGFYYGYTF. The CDR3 DNA sequence: TGTGCCAGCAGCGACCCGGACGGATTCTACTATGGCTACACCTTC.

The chain combines TRBV7-6 with TRBJ2-7, with D possibly being TRBD2 (5 bases). Trimming took off 5 bases at V and 6 bases at J, with 17 bases between the two ends. Per germline, CDR1 SGHVS and CDR2 FNYEAQ. CDR3 length: 14 amino acids. In DNA, the CDR3 is TGTGCCAGCAGCCATTCCGGGCTTGAGGGCGAGCAGTACTTC. Encoded protein: CASSHSGLEGEQYF.

The chain has TRBV7-6 and TRBJ2-7; perhaps D is TRBD1 or TRBD2 (7 bases each). The CDR3 has 16 amino acids. Per germline, CDR1 SGHVS and CDR2 FNYEAQ. Trimming removed 1 base at V and 5 bases at J, with 18 bases between. CDR3 protein: CASSLGGGTVGNEQYF. The CDR3 DNA reads as TGTGCCAGCAGCTTAGGGGGGGGGACAGTTGGAAACGAGCAGTACTTC.